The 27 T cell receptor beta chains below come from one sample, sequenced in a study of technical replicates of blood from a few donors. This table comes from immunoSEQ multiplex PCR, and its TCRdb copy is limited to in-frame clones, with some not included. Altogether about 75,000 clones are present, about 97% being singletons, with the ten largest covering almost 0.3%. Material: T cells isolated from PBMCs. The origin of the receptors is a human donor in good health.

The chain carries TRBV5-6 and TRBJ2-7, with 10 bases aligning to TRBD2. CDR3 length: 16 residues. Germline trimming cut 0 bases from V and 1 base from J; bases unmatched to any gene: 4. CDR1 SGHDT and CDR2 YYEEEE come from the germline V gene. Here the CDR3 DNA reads TGTGCCAGCAGCTTGGTAAGACTAGCGGGTTCCTACGAGCAGTACTTC. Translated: CASSLVRLAGSYEQYF.

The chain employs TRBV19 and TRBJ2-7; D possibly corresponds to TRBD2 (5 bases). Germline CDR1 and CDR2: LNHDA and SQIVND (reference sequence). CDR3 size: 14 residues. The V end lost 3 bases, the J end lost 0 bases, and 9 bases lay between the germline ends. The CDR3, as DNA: TGTGCCAGTAGTATTGCGGGTCTCTCCTACGAGCAGTACTTC. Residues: CASSIAGLSYEQYF.

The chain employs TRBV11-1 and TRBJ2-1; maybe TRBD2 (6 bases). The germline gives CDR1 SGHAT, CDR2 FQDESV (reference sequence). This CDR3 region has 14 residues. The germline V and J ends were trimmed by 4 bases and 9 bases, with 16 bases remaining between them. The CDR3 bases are TGTGCCAGCAGCTCAACAGGATCCGGGGGTGAGCAGTTCTTC. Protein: CASSSTGSGGEQFF.

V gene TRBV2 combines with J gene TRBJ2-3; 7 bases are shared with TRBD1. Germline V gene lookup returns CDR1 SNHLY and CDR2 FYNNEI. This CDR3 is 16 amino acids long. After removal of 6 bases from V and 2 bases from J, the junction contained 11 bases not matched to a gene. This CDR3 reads CASSQHDRVPTDTQYF. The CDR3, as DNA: TGTGCCAGCAGCCAGCATGACAGGGTGCCCACAGATACGCAGTATTTT.

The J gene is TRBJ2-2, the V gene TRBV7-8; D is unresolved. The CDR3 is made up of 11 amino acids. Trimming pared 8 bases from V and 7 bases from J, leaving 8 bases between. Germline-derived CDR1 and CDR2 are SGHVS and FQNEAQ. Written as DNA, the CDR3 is TGTGCCAGCGGTGGAGTCGGGGAGCTGTTTTTT. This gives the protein CASGGVGELFF.

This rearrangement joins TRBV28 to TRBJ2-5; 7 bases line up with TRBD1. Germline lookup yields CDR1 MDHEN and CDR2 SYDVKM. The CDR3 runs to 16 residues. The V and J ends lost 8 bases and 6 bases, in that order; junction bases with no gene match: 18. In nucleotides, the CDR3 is TGTGCCAGCGCTATGACCGGGACAGCCACCCGAAAGACCCAGTACTTC. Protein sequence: CASAMTGTATRKTQYF. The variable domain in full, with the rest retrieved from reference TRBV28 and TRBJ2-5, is DVKVTQSSRYLVKRTGEKVFLECVQDMDHENMFWYRQDPGLGLRLIYFSYDVKMKEKGDIPEGYSVSREKKERFSLILESASTNQTSMYLCASAMTGTATRKTQYFGPGTRLLVL.

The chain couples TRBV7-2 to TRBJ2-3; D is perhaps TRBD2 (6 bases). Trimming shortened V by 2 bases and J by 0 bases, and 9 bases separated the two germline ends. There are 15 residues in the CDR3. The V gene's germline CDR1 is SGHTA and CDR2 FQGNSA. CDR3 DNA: TGTGCCAGCAGCTTATACGCGGGGAGCACAGATACGCAGTATTTT. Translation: CASSLYAGSTDTQYF.

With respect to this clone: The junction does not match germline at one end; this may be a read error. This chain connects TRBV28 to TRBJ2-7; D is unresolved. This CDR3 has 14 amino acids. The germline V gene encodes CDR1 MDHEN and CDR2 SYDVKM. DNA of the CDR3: TGTGCCAGCGGTTTGCGGCGAACATCCTACGAGCAGTACTTC. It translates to CASGLRRTSYEQYF. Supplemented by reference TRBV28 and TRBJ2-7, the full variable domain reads DVKVTQSSRYLVKRTGEKVFLECVQDMDHENMFWYRQDPGLGLRLIYFSYDVKMKEKGDIPEGYSVSREKKERFSLILESASTNQTSMYLCASGLRRTSYEQYFGPGTRLTVT.

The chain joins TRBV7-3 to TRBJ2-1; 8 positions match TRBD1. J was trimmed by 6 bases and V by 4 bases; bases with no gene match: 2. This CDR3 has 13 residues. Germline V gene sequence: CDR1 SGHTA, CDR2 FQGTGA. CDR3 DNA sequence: TGTGCCAGCAGCTGGGGACAGGCCAATGAGCAGTTCTTC. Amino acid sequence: CASSWGQANEQFF.

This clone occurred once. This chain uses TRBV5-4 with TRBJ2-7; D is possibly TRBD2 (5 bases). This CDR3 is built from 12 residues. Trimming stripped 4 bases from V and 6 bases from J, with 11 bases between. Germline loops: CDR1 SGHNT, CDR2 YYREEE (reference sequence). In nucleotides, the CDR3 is TGTGCCAGCAGCCTGGGAGCGCGCGAGCAGTACTTC. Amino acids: CASSLGAREQYF.

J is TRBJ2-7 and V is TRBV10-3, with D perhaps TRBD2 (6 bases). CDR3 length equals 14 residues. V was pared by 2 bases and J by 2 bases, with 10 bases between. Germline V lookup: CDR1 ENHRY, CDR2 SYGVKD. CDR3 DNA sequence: TGTGCCATCAGTGAGGGACTAAGTCCCTACGAGCAGTACTTC. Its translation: CAISEGLSPYEQYF.

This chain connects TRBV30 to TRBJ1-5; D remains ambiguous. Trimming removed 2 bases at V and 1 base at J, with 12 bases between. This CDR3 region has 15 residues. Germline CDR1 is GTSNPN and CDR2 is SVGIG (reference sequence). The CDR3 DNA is TGTGCCTGGAGTCGGGGAAGTATGAGCAATCAGCCCCAGCATTTT. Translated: CAWSRGSMSNQPQHF.

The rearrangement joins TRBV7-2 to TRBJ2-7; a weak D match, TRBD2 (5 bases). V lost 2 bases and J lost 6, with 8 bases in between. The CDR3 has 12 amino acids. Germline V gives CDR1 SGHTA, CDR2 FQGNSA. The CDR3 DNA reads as TGTGCCAGCAGCTTATACGGACTCGAGCAGTACTTC. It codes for CASSLYGLEQYF.

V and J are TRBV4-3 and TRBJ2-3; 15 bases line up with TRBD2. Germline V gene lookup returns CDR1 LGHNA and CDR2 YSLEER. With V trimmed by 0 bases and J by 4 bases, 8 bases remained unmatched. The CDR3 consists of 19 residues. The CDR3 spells CASSQDRTSGRARSDTQYF. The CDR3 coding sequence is TGCGCCAGCAGCCAAGATAGGACTAGCGGGAGGGCCAGGTCAGATACGCAGTATTTT.

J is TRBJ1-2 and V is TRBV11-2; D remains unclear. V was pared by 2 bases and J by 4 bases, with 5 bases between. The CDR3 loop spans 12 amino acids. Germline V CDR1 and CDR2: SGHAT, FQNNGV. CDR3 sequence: CASSLLAYGYTF. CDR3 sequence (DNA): TGTGCCAGCAGCTTACTGGCCTATGGCTACACCTTC.

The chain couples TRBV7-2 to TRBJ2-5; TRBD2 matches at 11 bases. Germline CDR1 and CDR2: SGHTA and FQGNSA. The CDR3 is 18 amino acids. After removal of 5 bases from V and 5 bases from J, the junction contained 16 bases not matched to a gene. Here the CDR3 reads CASSPFTSGSAKEETQYF. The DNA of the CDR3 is TGTGCCAGCAGCCCTTTTACTAGCGGGAGTGCGAAAGAGGAGACCCAGTACTTC.

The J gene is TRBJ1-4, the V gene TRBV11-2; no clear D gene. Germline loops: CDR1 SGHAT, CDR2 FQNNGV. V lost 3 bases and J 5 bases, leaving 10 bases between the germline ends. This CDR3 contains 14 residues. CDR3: CASSFGRSNEKLFF. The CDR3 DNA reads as TGTGCCAGCAGCTTCGGCAGGTCAAATGAAAAACTGTTTTTT.

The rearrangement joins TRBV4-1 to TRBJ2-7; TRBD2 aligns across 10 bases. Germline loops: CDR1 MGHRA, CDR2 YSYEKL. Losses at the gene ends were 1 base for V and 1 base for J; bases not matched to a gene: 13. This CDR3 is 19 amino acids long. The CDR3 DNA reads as TGCGCCAGCAGCCAAGTCTGGTCTAGCGGGAGTCTAGAATCCTACGAGCAGTACTTC. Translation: CASSQVWSSGSLESYEQYF.

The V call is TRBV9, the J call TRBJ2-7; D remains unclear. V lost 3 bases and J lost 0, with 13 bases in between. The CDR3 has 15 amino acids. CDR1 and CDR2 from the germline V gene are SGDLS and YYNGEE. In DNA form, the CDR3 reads TGTGCCAGCAGCGGGGCAGTGGGCAGCTCCTACGAGCAGTACTTC. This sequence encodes CASSGAVGSSYEQYF.

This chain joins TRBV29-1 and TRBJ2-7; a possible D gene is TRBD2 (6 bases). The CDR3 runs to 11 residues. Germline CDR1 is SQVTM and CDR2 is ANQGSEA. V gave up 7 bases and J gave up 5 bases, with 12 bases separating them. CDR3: CSGLEGHEQYF. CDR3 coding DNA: TGCAGCGGGCTGGAGGGGCACGAGCAGTACTTC.

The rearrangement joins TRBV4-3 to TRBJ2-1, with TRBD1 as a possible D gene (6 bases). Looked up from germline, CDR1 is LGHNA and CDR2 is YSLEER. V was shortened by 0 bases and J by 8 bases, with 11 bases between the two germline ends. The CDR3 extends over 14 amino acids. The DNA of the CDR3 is TGCGCCAGCAGCCAAGATCACAGGGACGATGAGCAGTTCTTC. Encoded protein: CASSQDHRDDEQFF.

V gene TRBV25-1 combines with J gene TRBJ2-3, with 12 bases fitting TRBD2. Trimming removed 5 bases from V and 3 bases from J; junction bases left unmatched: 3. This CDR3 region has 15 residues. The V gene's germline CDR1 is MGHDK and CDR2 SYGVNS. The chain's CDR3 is CASSPGTSGTDTQYF. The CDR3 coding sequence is TGTGCCAGCAGTCCCGGGACTAGCGGGACAGATACGCAGTATTTT.

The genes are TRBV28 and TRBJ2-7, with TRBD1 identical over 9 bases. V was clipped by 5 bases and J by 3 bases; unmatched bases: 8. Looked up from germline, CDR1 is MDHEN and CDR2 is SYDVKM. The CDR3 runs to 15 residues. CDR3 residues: CASSATGTGLYEQYF. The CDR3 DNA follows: TGTGCCAGCAGTGCTACCGGGACAGGGCTCTACGAGCAGTACTTC.

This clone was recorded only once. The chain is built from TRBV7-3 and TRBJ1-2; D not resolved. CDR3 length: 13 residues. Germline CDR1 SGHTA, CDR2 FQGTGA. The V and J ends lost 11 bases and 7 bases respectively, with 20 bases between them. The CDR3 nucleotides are TGTGCCCTCAATCAGCGAGTCGAAACTGGCTACACCTTC. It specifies CALNQRVETGYTF.

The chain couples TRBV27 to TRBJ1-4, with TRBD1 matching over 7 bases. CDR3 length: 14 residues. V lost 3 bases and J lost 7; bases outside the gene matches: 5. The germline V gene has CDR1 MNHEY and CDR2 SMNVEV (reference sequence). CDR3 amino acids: CASSLAEGAEKLFF. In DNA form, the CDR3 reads TGTGCCAGCAGTTTGGCCGAGGGGGCTGAAAAACTGTTTTTT.

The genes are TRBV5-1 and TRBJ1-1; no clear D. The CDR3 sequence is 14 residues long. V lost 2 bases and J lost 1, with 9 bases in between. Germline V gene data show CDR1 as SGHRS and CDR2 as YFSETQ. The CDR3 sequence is CASSFGSGNTEAFF. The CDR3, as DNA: TGCGCCAGCAGCTTTGGGTCGGGGAACACTGAAGCTTTCTTT.

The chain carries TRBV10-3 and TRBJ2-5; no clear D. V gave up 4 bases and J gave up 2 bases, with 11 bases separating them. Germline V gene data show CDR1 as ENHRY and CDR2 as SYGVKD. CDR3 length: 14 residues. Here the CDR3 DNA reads TGTGCCATCAGTGTCGCGCATTTTCAAGAGACCCAGTACTTC. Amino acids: CAISVAHFQETQYF.